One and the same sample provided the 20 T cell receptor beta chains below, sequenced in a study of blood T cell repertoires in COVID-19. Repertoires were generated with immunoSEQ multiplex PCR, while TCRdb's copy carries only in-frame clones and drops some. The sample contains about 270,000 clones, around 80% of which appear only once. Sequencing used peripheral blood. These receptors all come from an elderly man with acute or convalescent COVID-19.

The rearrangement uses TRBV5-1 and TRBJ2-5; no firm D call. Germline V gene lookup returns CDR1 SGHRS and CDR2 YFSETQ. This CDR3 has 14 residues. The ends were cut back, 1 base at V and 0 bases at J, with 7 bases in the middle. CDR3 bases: TGCGCCAGCAGCTTGTTGGCCAACCAAGAGACCCAGTACTTC. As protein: CASSLLANQETQYF.

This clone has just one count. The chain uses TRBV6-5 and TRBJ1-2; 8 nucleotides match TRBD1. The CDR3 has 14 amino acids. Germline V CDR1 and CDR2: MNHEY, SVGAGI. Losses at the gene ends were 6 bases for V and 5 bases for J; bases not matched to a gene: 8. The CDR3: CASRRGQGSYGYTF. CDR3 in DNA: TGTGCCAGCAGGAGAGGACAGGGTTCATATGGCTACACCTTC.

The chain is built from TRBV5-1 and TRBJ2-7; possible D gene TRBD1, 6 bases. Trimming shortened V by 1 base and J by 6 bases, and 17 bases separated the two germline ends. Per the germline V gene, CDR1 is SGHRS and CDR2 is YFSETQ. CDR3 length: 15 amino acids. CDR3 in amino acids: CASSLLSGANGEQYF. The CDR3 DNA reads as TGCGCCAGCAGCTTGTTGTCAGGGGCCAATGGCGAGCAGTACTTC.

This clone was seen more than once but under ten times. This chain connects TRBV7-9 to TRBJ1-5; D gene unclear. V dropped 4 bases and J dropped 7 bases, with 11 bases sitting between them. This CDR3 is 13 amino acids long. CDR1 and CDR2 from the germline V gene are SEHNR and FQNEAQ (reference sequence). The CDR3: CASSSEAMQPQHF. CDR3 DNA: TGTGCCAGCAGCTCCGAGGCTATGCAGCCCCAGCATTTT.

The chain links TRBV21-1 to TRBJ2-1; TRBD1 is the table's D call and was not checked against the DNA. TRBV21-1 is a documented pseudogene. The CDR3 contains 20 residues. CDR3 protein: CASSTPFQGSTVFCYNEQFF. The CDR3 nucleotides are TGTGCCAGCAGCACCCCGTTTCAGGGGTCTACTGTTTTTTGCTACAATGAGCAGTTCTTC.

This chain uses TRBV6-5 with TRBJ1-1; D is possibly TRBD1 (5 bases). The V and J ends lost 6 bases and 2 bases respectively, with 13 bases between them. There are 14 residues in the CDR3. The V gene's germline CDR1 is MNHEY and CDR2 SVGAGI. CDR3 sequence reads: CASSLHRINTEAFF. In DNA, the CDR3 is TGTGCCAGCAGCTTGCACAGGATTAACACTGAAGCTTTCTTT.

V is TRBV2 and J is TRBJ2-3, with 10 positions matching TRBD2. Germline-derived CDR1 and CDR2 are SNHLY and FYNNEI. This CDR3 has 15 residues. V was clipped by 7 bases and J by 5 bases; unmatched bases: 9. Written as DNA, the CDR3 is TGTGCCAGCACGGGAGCGGGAGGGCCGGTAGATACGCAGTATTTT. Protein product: CASTGAGGPVDTQYF.

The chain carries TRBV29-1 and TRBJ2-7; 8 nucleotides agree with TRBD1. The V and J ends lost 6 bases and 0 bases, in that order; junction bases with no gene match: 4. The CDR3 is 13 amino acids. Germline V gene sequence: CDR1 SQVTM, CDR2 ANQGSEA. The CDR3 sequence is CSVRGQGSYEQYF. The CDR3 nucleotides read TGCAGCGTACGCGGACAGGGCTCCTACGAGCAGTACTTC.

The CDR3 bases are TGTGCCAGCAGCCTAAGCGGGGACCCCCTGTTCGAGCAGTACTTC. Amino acid sequence: CASSLSGDPLFEQYF. The rearrangement uses TRBV28 and TRBJ2-7; 7 bases are a match to TRBD2. V gave up 6 bases and J gave up 6 bases; unmatched junction bases: 14. Germline CDR1 is MDHEN and CDR2 is SYDVKM. The CDR3 is 15 amino acids.

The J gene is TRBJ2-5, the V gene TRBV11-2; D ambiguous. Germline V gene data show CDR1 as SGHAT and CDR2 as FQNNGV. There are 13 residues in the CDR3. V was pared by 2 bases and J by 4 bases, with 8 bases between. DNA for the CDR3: TGTGCCAGCAGCTTACACAGTCTAGAGACCCAGTACTTC. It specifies CASSLHSLETQYF.

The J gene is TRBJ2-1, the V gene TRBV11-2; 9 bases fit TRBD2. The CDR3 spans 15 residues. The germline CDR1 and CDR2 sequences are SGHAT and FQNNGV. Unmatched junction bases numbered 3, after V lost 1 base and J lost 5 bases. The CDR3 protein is CASSLVAGAHNEQFF. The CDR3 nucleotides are TGTGCCAGCAGCTTAGTAGCGGGGGCCCACAATGAGCAGTTCTTC.

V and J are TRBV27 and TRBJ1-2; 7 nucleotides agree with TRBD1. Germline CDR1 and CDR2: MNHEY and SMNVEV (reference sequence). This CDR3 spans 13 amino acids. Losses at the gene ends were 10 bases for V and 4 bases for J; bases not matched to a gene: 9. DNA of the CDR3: TGTGCCACAAGGAGACAGGGCGGCTATGGCTACACCTTC. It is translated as CATRRQGGYGYTF.

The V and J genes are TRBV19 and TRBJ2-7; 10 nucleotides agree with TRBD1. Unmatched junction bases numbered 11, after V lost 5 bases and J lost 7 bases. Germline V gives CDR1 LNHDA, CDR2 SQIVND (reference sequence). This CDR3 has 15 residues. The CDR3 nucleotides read TGTGCCAGTAGTCAACCGGGACAGGGGAAGGGTGAGCAGTACTTC. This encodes CASSQPGQGKGEQYF.

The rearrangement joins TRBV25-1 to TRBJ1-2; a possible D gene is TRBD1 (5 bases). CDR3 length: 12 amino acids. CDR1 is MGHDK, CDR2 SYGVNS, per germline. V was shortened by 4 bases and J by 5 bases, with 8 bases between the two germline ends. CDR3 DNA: TGTGCCAGCAGTGGACAGATTTATGGCTACACCTTC. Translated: CASSGQIYGYTF.

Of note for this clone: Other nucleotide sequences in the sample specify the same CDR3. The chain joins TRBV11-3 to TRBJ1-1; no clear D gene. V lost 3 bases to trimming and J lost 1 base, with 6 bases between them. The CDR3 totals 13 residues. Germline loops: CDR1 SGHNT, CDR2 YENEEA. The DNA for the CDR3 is TGTGCCAGCAGCTTCGGAGGGAACACTGAAGCTTTCTTT. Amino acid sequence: CASSFGGNTEAFF.

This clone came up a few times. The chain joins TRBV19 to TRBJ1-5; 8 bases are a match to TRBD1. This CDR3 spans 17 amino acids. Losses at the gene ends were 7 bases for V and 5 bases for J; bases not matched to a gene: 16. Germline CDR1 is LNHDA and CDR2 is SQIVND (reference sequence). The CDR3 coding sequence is TGTGCCAGTACTGACTCTGGACAGGGCAGGAGGTATCAGCCCCAGCATTTT. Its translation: CASTDSGQGRRYQPQHF.

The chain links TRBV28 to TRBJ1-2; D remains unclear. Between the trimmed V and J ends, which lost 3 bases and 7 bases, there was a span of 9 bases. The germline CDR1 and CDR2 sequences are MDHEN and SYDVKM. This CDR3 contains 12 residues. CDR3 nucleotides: TGTGCCAGCAGTTTCCAAGAGGGTGGCTACACCTTC. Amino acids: CASSFQEGGYTF.

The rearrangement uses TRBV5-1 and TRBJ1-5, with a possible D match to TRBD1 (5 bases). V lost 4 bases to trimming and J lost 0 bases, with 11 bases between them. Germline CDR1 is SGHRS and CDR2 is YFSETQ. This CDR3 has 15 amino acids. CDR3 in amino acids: CASSPGDVSNQPQHF. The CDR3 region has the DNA TGCGCCAGCAGCCCGGGGGACGTTAGCAATCAGCCCCAGCATTTT.

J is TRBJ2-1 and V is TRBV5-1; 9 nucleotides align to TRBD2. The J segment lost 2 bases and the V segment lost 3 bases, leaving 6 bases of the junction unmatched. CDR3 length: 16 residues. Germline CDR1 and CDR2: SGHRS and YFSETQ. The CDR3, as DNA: TGCGCCAGCAGCTGGACCCTAGCGGGACCCTACAATGAGCAGTTCTTC. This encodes CASSWTLAGPYNEQFF. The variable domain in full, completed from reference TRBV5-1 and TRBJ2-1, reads KAGVTQTPRYLIKTRGQQVTLSCSPISGHRSVSWYQQTPGQGLQFLFEYFSETQRNKGNFPGRFSGRQFSNSRSEMNVSTLELGDSALYLCASSWTLAGPYNEQFFGPGTRLTVL.

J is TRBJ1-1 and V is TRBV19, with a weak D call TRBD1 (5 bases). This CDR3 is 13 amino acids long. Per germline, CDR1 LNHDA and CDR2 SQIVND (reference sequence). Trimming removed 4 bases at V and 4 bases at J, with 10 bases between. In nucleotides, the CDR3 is TGTGCCAGTAGTAGGACAAGGGCCACTGAAGCTTTCTTT. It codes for CASSRTRATEAFF. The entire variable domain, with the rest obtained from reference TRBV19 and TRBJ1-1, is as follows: DGGITQSPKYLFRKEGQNVTLSCEQNLNHDAMYWYRQDPGQGLRLIYYSQIVNDFQKGDIAEGYSVSREKKESFPLTVTSAQKNPTAFYLCASSRTRATEAFFGQGTRLTVV.